The entry that follows covers one T cell receptor (beta chain) sequence. This sample was taken from a study of identical twins. Losses at the gene ends were 7 bases for V and 0 bases for J; bases not matched to a gene: 4. Germline lookup yields CDR1 SNHLY and CDR2 FYNNEI. This CDR3 is built from 14 residues. MiXCR, run by TCRdb on the 5' RACE reads, gives a single entry per CDR3 protein. The data contain 350,000 to 600,000 distinct CDR3 sequences, 11% to 15% of them singletons. Separately, the same data were catalogued under a study of yellow fever vaccine responses in identical twins.

Sequencing was performed on CD4+ T cells sorted from blood. The clonotype was recovered from a woman between 18 and 29 years old in good health. V is TRBV2 and J is TRBJ2-7; 9 bases line up with TRBD1. CDR3 coding DNA: TGTGCCAGCACTGGGACAGGGATCTCCTACGAGCAGTACTTC. Translated: CASTGTGISYEQYF. Based on the CDR3 plus reference TRBV2 and TRBJ2-7, the full variable domain is EPEVTQTPSHQVTQMGQEVILRCVPISNHLYFYWYRQILGQKVEFLVSFYNNEISEKSEIFDDQFSVERPDGSNFTLKIRSTKLEDSAMYFCASTGTGISYEQYFGPGTRLTVT.